The rows below give T cell receptor beta chains drawn from one sample of a study of blood T cell repertoires in COVID-19. Some clones are missing from TCRdb's copy, which holds only in-frame ones; the method was immunoSEQ multiplex PCR. The table has around 250,000 clones, around nine tenths seen once. Sequencing used peripheral blood. These TCRs come from a woman aged 60-70 years who had recovered from COVID-19. CDR3s include the opening cysteine and the closing phenylalanine or tryptophan. The D gene is left open where the match is weak. Some rows mark clone size as missing; the rest say once, few, many or name a class of expanded clone.

>NA|NA|TRBV19|TRBJ1-6
CASSITSASDSPLHF
TGTGCCAGTAGTATTACCTCCGCCAGCGATTCACCCCTCCACTTT
>NA|NA|TRBV9|TRBJ1-3
CASSGTRLSGNTIYF
TGTGCCAGCAGCGGTACACGCCTCTCTGGAAACACCATATATTTT
>NA|NA|TRBV5-1|TRBJ2-7
CASSPGSLYEQYF
TGCGCCAGCAGCCCAGGGTCGCTCTACGAGCAGTACTTC
>NA|NA|TRBV5-8|TRBJ1-3
CARRSRGGNTIYF
TGTGCCAGACGGAGCAGGGGTGGAAACACCATATATTTT
>NA|NA|TRBV7-2|TRBJ1-2
CASSLGSGGNYGYTF
TGTGCTAGCAGCTTAGGGTCGGGGGGTAACTATGGCTACACCTTC
>once|TRBD1|TRBV13|TRBJ1-2
CASSPSDRGVQGYTF
TGTGCCAGCAGCCCCTCGGACAGGGGAGTTCAAGGCTACACCTTC
>NA|NA|TRBV27|TRBJ2-1
CASSLLFGGIGTEQFF
TGTGCCAGCAGTTTATTATTCGGGGGGATAGGGACAGAGCAGTTCTTC
>NA|TRBD2|TRBV7-2|TRBJ2-2
CASSPTSGVTGELFF
TGTGCCAGCAGCCCTACTAGCGGGGTGACCGGGGAGCTGTTTTTT
>NA|NA|TRBV14|TRBJ2-5
CASSRDIFQETQYF
TGTGCCAGCAGCCGGGACATTTTTCAAGAGACCCAGTACTTC
>NA|NA|TRBV7-2|TRBJ1-6
CASSLGGGRTNSPLHF
TGTGCCAGCAGCTTAGGGGGCGGACGTACAAATTCACCCCTCCACTTT
>NA|NA|TRBV24-1|TRBJ1-1
CATSDPQGGNTEAFF
TGTGCCACCAGTGATCCTCAGGGAGGGAACACTGAAGCTTTCTTT
>NA|NA|TRBV5-1|TRBJ2-7
CASSDTPGVNEQYF
TGCGCCAGCAGCGACACTCCAGGGGTAAACGAGCAGTACTTC
>NA|TRBD2|TRBV7-9|TRBJ2-7
CASSLALSLAGGPGEQYF
TGTGCCAGCAGCTTAGCGCTAAGTTTAGCGGGGGGGCCCGGCGAGCAGTACTTC
>NA|TRBD2|TRBV6-5|TRBJ2-1
CASFPSGDYNEQFF
TGTGCCAGCTTTCCTAGCGGGGACTACAATGAGCAGTTCTTC